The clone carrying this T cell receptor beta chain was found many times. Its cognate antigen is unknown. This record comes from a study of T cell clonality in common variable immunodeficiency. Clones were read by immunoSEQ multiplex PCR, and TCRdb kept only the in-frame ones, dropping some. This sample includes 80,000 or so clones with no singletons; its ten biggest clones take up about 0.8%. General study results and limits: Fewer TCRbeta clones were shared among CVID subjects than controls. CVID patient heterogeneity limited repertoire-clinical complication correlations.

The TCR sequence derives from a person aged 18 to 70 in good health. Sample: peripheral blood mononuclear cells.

The part of the CDR3 DNA that was read is TGTGCCAGCAGCCTGCAGGGGGCGGTCTACGAG. As protein: CASSLQGAVYE. In full, the CDR3 reads CASSLQGAVYEQYF. The chain joins TRBV7-9 to TRBJ2-7, with 8 bases matching TRBD1. The observed sequence ends 3 residues before the CDR3 terminus, with the missing tail filled in from the germline J gene. V shed 5 bases and J 3 bases; nucleotides not matched to a gene: 6. The CDR3 extends over 14 amino acids. CDR1 is SEHNR and CDR2 is FQNEAQ in the germline V gene (reference sequence). Full variable domain (outside the CDR3, taken from reference TRBV7-9 and TRBJ2-7): DTGVSQNPRHKITKRGQNVTFRCDPISEHNRLYWYRQTLGQGPEFLTYFQNEAQLEKSRLLSDRFSAERPKGSFSTLEIQRTEQGDSAMYLCASSLQGAVYEQYFGPGTRLTVT.